One and the same sample provided the 25 T cell receptor beta chains below, sequenced in a study of tissue T cells after allogeneic stem cell transplantation. Time point denoted: mouse harvest day 7 after allogeneic transplant. The graft held 10^6 splenic CD5+ T cells and 10^7 T-cell-depleted bone marrow cells. Profiling relied on immunoSEQ multiplex PCR, and the TCRdb table lists in-frame clones only, not all of them. The sample lists roughly 5,800 clones; 40% to 60% were seen once. The sequenced sample was gut tissue. The source is a female BALB/c mouse given C57BL/6 T cells with graft-versus-host disease after an allogeneic hematopoietic cell transplant.

Turning to this clone: The gene names given are mouse names. Read coverage stops 1 residue before the CDR3 terminus; the germline J gene supplies the remainder. The chain joins TRBV4 to TRBJ1-4, with D uncertain. CDR1 and CDR2 (germline): LGHDT, YNNKQL (reference sequence). Deletions cut 4 bases from V and 0 bases from J, with 6 bases between. The CDR3 contains 14 residues. The CDR3 loop is CASSSTISNERLFF. CDR3 DNA, as far as it was read: TGTGCCAGCAGCTCGACAATTTCCAACGAAAGATTATTT.

This clone has just a few counts. These gene names are mouse names. The read falls 1 residue short of the CDR3 end, and the missing part is taken from the germline J gene. The chain links TRBV5 to TRBJ2-3; TRBD2 matches at 14 bases. This CDR3 comprises 18 residues. V shed 4 bases and J 0 bases; nucleotides not matched to a gene: 6. Germline loops: CDR1 LGHNA, CDR2 YNLKQL (reference sequence). Incomplete CDR3 DNA: TGTGCCAGCAGCCCCCGGGACTGGGGGGGCGGGAGTGCAGAAACGCTGTAT. Encoded protein: CASSPRDWGGGSAETLY. The CDR3, in full, reads CASSPRDWGGGSAETLYF.

Worth noting for this clone: Mouse names are used for the genes. The read is 1 residue too short to cover the CDR3 end, so that end is filled in from the germline J gene. The chain employs TRBV26 and TRBJ2-7; TRBD1 matches at 8 bases. Trimming cost V 1 base and J 1 base; bases outside gene matches: 0. CDR1 is KGHPV and CDR2 is FQNQEV in the germline V gene (reference sequence). This CDR3 region has 14 residues. The CDR3 bases that were read are TGTGCCAGCAGTCTGTGGACAGGGTCCTATGAACAGTAC. It specifies CASSLWTGSYEQY. The complete CDR3 sequence is CASSLWTGSYEQYF. The variable domain in full, with the rest retrieved from reference TRBV26 and TRBJ2-7, is NSKVIQTPRYLVKGQGQKAKMRCIPEKGHPVVFWYQQNKNNEFKFLINFQNQEVLQQIDMTEKRFSAECPSNSPCSLEIQSSEAGDSALYLCASSLWTGSYEQYFGPGTRLTVL.

About this clone: Germline and genes: mouse. The CDR3 end falls 1 residue outside the read, so it is completed with the germline J gene. The chain joins TRBV3 to TRBJ2-1; D is unresolved. Trimming took off 7 bases at V and 0 bases at J, with 7 bases between the two ends. CDR1 and CDR2 (germline): SNHLY, FYNGKV (reference sequence). The CDR3 sequence is 13 residues long. The CDR3 protein is CASKQYNYAEQFF. The DNA read from the CDR3 is TGTGCCAGCAAACAATATAACTATGCTGAGCAGTTC. The variable domain in full, completed from reference TRBV3 and TRBJ2-1, reads GPKVLQIPSHQIIDMGQMVTLNCDPVSNHLYFYWYKQILGQQMEFLVNFYNGKVMEKSKLFKDQFSVERPDGSYFTLKIQPTALEDSAVYFCASKQYNYAEQFFGPGTRLTVL.

Notes on this clone: Each gene name is a mouse one. The read comes to an end 1 residue before the CDR3 does, leaving the germline J gene to fill in the end. The chain uses TRBV13-1 and TRBJ2-4; TRBD2 matches 8 bases. Germline V gene data show CDR1 as NSHNY and CDR2 as SYGAGN. V shed 3 bases, J shed 3 bases, and the junction held 6 bases outside the gene matches. The CDR3 has 15 residues. CDR3 bases read: TGTGCCAGCAGTGCCGGGGGGGCAGGCCAAAACACCTTGTAC. Translating it yields CASSAGGAGQNTLY. The CDR3 as a whole reads CASSAGGAGQNTLYF.

As to this clone: Gene names refer to mouse genes. The DNA ends 1 residue before the CDR3 does, and the rest of the CDR3 is filled in from the germline J gene. The chain employs TRBV3 and TRBJ1-2; D is undetermined. V lost 6 bases and J lost 0, with 5 bases in between. The germline V gene encodes CDR1 SNHLY and CDR2 FYNGKV (reference sequence). The length of the CDR3 is 12 residues. Incomplete CDR3 DNA: TGTGCCAGCAGACAAGCAAACTCCGACTACACC. Amino acid sequence: CASRQANSDYT. The full CDR3 protein reads CASRQANSDYTF.

There are a few counts of this clone. Here the gene names and germline are mouse. The read terminates 1 residue ahead of where the CDR3 ends, so the germline J gene completes it. The chain carries TRBV3 and TRBJ2-7, with 10 bases that match TRBD2. The J segment lost 8 bases and the V segment lost 1 base, leaving 2 bases of the junction unmatched. The germline V gene has CDR1 SNHLY and CDR2 FYNGKV (reference sequence). This CDR3 is 13 amino acids long. The CDR3 DNA, read in part, is TGTGCCAGCAGCTTAGGGGACTGGGGAAAACAGTAC. Translated, it gives CASSLGDWGKQY. The full CDR3 reads CASSLGDWGKQYF.

A single count supports this clone. All gene names here are mouse names. Read coverage stops 1 residue before the CDR3 terminus; the germline J gene supplies the remainder. V and J are TRBV26 and TRBJ2-4; 7 bases align to TRBD2. There are 14 residues in the CDR3. V dropped 6 bases and J dropped 2; count of bases not matched to a gene: 5. The germline V gene encodes CDR1 KGHPV and CDR2 FQNQEV (reference sequence). Partial CDR3 DNA: TGTGCCAGCAGCCGGACTGGAATTCAAAACACCTTGTAC. Its protein is CASSRTGIQNTLY. Given in full, the CDR3 is CASSRTGIQNTLYF. The complete variable domain, with remaining parts taken from reference TRBV26 and TRBJ2-4, reads NSKVIQTPRYLVKGQGQKAKMRCIPEKGHPVVFWYQQNKNNEFKFLINFQNQEVLQQIDMTEKRFSAECPSNSPCSLEIQSSEAGDSALYLCASSRTGIQNTLYFGAGTRLSVL.

This clone is classed as large (0.1 to 1%). Germline and genes: mouse. From the germline J gene comes the end of the CDR3, since the read stops 1 residue before it. The genes are TRBV5 and TRBJ2-5, with D perhaps TRBD1 (6 bases). In germline, CDR1 is LGHNA, CDR2 YNLKQL (reference sequence). V gave up 4 bases and J gave up 2 bases, with 7 bases separating them. This CDR3 is built from 13 residues. The CDR3 sequence: CASSPDSQDTQYF. CDR3 DNA (partial): TGTGCCAGCAGCCCGGACAGCCAAGACACCCAGTAC.

Worth noting for this clone: Gene names are the mouse ones. Coverage ceases 1 residue before the CDR3 finishes, and the germline J gene fills in the end. The chain uses TRBV26 and TRBJ2-5; 9 nucleotides match TRBD2. The germline V gene has CDR1 KGHPV and CDR2 FQNQEV (reference sequence). The V and J ends lost 4 bases and 2 bases, in that order; junction bases with no gene match: 7. The CDR3 loop spans 16 amino acids. The covered CDR3 bases are TGTGCCAGCAGTCGCAGACTGGGGGACACCCAAGACACCCAGTAC. Translation: CASSRRLGDTQDTQY. In full, the CDR3 is CASSRRLGDTQDTQYF.

Comment on this clone: Gene names are the mouse ones. The read halts 1 residue ahead of the CDR3 end, with the missing end drawn from the germline J gene. The chain links TRBV19 to TRBJ2-7, with D perhaps matching TRBD2 (7 bases). V was pared by 1 base and J by 7 bases, with 9 bases between. CDR1 and CDR2 (germline): FNHDT, SITEND (reference sequence). The CDR3 extends over 12 amino acids. The covered CDR3 bases are TGTGCCAGCAGTATACGGGGGGCGGAACAGTAC. The encoded protein is CASSIRGAEQY. The entire CDR3 is CASSIRGAEQYF.

As concerns this clone: Here the gene names and germline are mouse. The CDR3 end lies 1 residue beyond the end of the read and is filled in from the germline J gene. This rearrangement joins TRBV26 to TRBJ2-4; 8 positions agree with TRBD2. Trimming took 0 bases from V and 0 from J; bases not matched to a gene: 5. CDR3 size: 17 residues. Germline loops: CDR1 KGHPV, CDR2 FQNQEV (reference sequence). The covered CDR3 bases are TGTGCCAGCAGTCTGTCGATCTGGGGGGCTAGTCAAAACACCTTGTAC. Translated: CASSLSIWGASQNTLY. The complete CDR3 reads CASSLSIWGASQNTLYF.

Turning to this clone: Germline and genes: mouse. The CDR3 goes on 1 residue after the read ends, and that part is filled in from the germline J gene. This chain uses TRBV13-1 with TRBJ2-1; D possibly uses TRBD1 or TRBD2 (5 bases each). V lost 1 base and J 1 base, leaving 6 bases between the germline ends. Germline V gene data show CDR1 as NSHNY and CDR2 as SYGAGN. This CDR3 is 14 amino acids long. The sequenced CDR3 bases are TGTGCCAGCAGTGATCGGGGGAACTATGCTGAGCAGTTC. Its protein is CASSDRGNYAEQF. The whole CDR3 region reads CASSDRGNYAEQFF.

This clone was detected only a few times. Genes and germline are mouse. The read halts 1 residue ahead of the CDR3 end, with the missing end drawn from the germline J gene. V usage is TRBV14 and J usage is TRBJ2-2; no definite D call. The germline V gene has CDR1 SGHDT and CDR2 FRDEAV. This CDR3 spans 12 amino acids. Trimming took off 1 base at V and 7 bases at J, with 5 bases between the two ends. Here the CDR3 reads CASSFPGGQLYF. The sequenced part of the CDR3 DNA is TGTGCCAGCAGTTTCCCCGGCGGGCAGCTCTAC.

A few counts support this clone. Gene names follow the mouse nomenclature. Read sequence stops 1 residue before the CDR3 end, and the germline J gene provides the missing end. The chain has TRBV26 and TRBJ1-3; D perhaps matches TRBD1 (5 bases). Germline values: CDR1 KGHPV, CDR2 FQNQEV (reference sequence). V dropped 1 base and J dropped 4 bases, with 11 bases sitting between them. The CDR3 covers 15 residues. The DNA read from the CDR3 is TGTGCCAGCAGTCTGTTGGCAGGGTCAGGAAATACGCTCTAT. This sequence encodes CASSLLAGSGNTLY. The entire CDR3 reads CASSLLAGSGNTLYF.

About this clone: The genes are named according to mouse. The read is 1 residue too short to cover the CDR3 end, so that end is filled in from the germline J gene. J is TRBJ2-5 and V is TRBV31, with D hard to call. The CDR3 covers 14 residues. Trimming removed 0 bases at V and 0 bases at J, with 7 bases between. Germline CDR1 is GKSSPN and CDR2 is SITVG. CDR3 protein: CAWSLKGNQDTQYF. Incomplete CDR3 DNA: TGTGCCTGGAGTCTAAAGGGTAACCAAGACACCCAGTAC. The whole variable domain, filled in from reference TRBV31 and TRBJ2-5, reads AQTIHQWPVAEIKAVGSPLSLGCTIKGKSSPNLYWYWQATGGTLQQLFYSITVGQVESVVQLNLSASRPKDDQFILSTEKLLLSHSGFYLCAWSLKGNQDTQYFGPGTRLLVL.

As concerns this clone: Genes and germline are mouse. Coverage ceases 1 residue before the CDR3 finishes, and the germline J gene fills in the end. J is TRBJ1-3 and V is TRBV1, with D maybe TRBD1 (6 bases). The germline gives CDR1 NSQYPW, CDR2 LRSPGD (reference sequence). V gave up 0 bases and J gave up 4 bases, with 10 bases separating them. The CDR3 has 15 amino acids. CDR3 in amino acids: CTCSADQGTGNTLYF. The CDR3 bases that were read are TGCACCTGCAGTGCAGATCAGGGGACGGGAAATACGCTCTAT. The full variable domain, completed using reference TRBV1 and TRBJ1-3, is VTLLEQNPRWRLVPRGQAVNLRCILKNSQYPWMSWYQQDLQKQLQWLFTLRSPGDKEVKSLPGADYLATRVTDTELRLQVANMSQGRTLYCTCSADQGTGNTLYFGEGSRLIVV.

This clone has only a few counts. Mouse names are used for the genes. The read ends 1 residue shy of where the CDR3 ends; the end is completed using the germline J gene. This chain connects TRBV26 to TRBJ1-3; D remains unclear. CDR1 and CDR2 (germline): KGHPV, FQNQEV (reference sequence). The CDR3 contains 15 residues. V was clipped by 0 bases and J by 0 bases, with 6 bases between them. The sequenced CDR3 bases are TGTGCCAGCAGTCTGTCGTCGAATTCTGGAAATACGCTCTAT. This codes for CASSLSSNSGNTLY. The CDR3 in its entirety is CASSLSSNSGNTLYF.

Concerning this clone: The gene symbols are mouse symbols. The sequenced fragment ends 1 residue before the CDR3 boundary, so the rest is inferred from the germline J gene. The V call is TRBV3, the J call TRBJ2-1; no reliable D call. There are 15 residues in the CDR3. The V gene's germline CDR1 is SNHLY and CDR2 FYNGKV (reference sequence). The V end lost 0 bases, the J end lost 1 base, and 7 bases lay between the germline ends. CDR3 DNA, as far as it was read: TGTGCCAGCAGCTTAGCGGTAAAAAACTATGCTGAGCAGTTC. Its translation is CASSLAVKNYAEQF. The whole CDR3 protein reads CASSLAVKNYAEQFF.

This clone occurred once. Gene names and germline refer to mouse. The read falls 1 residue short of the CDR3 end, and the missing part is taken from the germline J gene. The rearrangement links TRBV1 to TRBJ1-1, with 7 bases that match TRBD1. The germline gives CDR1 NSQYPW, CDR2 LRSPGD (reference sequence). Trimming removed 0 bases from V and 4 bases from J; junction bases left unmatched: 5. The CDR3 covers 15 residues. CDR3 bases read: TGCACCTGCAGTGCAGATCACAGGGGTGGCACAGAAGTCTTC. It yields the protein CTCSADHRGGTEVF. The whole CDR3 sequence is CTCSADHRGGTEVFF. Based on the CDR3 plus reference TRBV1 and TRBJ1-1, the full variable domain is VTLLEQNPRWRLVPRGQAVNLRCILKNSQYPWMSWYQQDLQKQLQWLFTLRSPGDKEVKSLPGADYLATRVTDTELRLQVANMSQGRTLYCTCSADHRGGTEVFFGKGTRLTVV.

With regard to this clone: Mouse gene names apply. The sequenced fragment ends 1 residue before the CDR3 boundary, so the rest is inferred from the germline J gene. This chain uses TRBV26 with TRBJ1-1; D perhaps matches TRBD1 (5 bases). From germline, CDR1 is KGHPV and CDR2 FQNQEV (reference sequence). Trimming left V 6 bases short and J 1 base short, with 6 bases between. This CDR3 contains 12 residues. The CDR3 loop reads CASRQGNTEVFF. The sequenced CDR3 bases are TGTGCCAGCAGGCAGGGAAACACAGAAGTCTTC. The complete variable domain, with remaining parts taken from reference TRBV26 and TRBJ1-1, reads NSKVIQTPRYLVKGQGQKAKMRCIPEKGHPVVFWYQQNKNNEFKFLINFQNQEVLQQIDMTEKRFSAECPSNSPCSLEIQSSEAGDSALYLCASRQGNTEVFFGKGTRLTVV.

On this clone: Mouse names are used for the genes. The read terminates 1 residue ahead of where the CDR3 ends, so the germline J gene completes it. J is TRBJ2-7 and V is TRBV16; TRBD2 matches 9 bases. Germline lookup yields CDR1 SGHSA and CDR2 FRNQAP. This CDR3 has 15 amino acids. The trim removed 1 base at V and 0 bases at J, leaving 1 base unmatched. The sequenced part of the CDR3 DNA is TGTGCAAGCAGCTTAGCGGACTGGGGCTCCTATGAACAGTAC. Its translation: CASSLADWGSYEQY. Given in full, the CDR3 is CASSLADWGSYEQYF.

In the case of this clone: Mouse names are used for the genes. The sample holds other DNA sequences that translate to the same CDR3. The sequenced part of the CDR3 DNA is TGTGCCAGCAGACAGTATGCTGAGCAGTTC. Translation gives CASRQYAEQF. The whole CDR3 sequence reads CASRQYAEQFF. The rearrangement links TRBV26 to TRBJ2-1; D gene ambiguous. The read is 1 residue too short to cover the CDR3 end, so that end is filled in from the germline J gene. Between the trimmed V and J ends, which lost 6 bases and 4 bases, there was a span of 4 bases. Germline CDR1 KGHPV, CDR2 FQNQEV (reference sequence). The CDR3 is 11 amino acids.

This clone was observed a handful of times. Gene names are mouse gene names. The read stops 1 residue short of the end of the CDR3; the missing end is completed from the germline J gene. V gene TRBV26 combines with J gene TRBJ1-6; TRBD1 aligns across 7 bases. TRBJ1-6 is treated as an ORF (open reading frame) with a function not yet certain. Germline assignment: CDR1 KGHPV and CDR2 FQNQEV (reference sequence). With V trimmed by 4 bases and J by 8 bases, 2 bases remained unmatched. CDR3 length: 13 residues. The sequenced part of the CDR3 DNA is TGTGCCAGCAGTCCCACAGGGGATTCGCCCCTCTAC. This encodes CASSPTGDSPLY. The complete CDR3 protein is CASSPTGDSPLYF.

Turning to this clone: The gene symbols are mouse symbols. The DNA ends 1 residue before the CDR3 does, and the rest of the CDR3 is filled in from the germline J gene. This chain connects TRBV15 to TRBJ1-1; D remains ambiguous. Germline V gives CDR1 SGHND, CDR2 FRSKSL. The ends were cut back, 1 base at V and 0 bases at J, with 6 bases in the middle. The CDR3 consists of 14 residues. Incomplete CDR3 DNA: TGTGCCAGCAGTTTAGATGGTGCAAACACAGAAGTCTTC. Translating gives CASSLDGANTEVF. The entire CDR3 protein reads CASSLDGANTEVFF. Variable domain in full (rest from reference TRBV15 and TRBJ1-1): DAGVTQTPRHEVAEKGQTIILKCEPVSGHNDLFWYRQTKIQGLELLSYFRSKSLMEDGGAFKDRFKAEMLNSSFSTLKIQPTEPKDSAVYLCASSLDGANTEVFFGKGTRLTVV.